This passage covers 5 T cell receptor beta chains from one sample sequenced in a study of cytomegalovirus exposure and HLA in healthy donors. The PCR used 60 Vbeta and 13 Jbeta primers. The table came from immunoSEQ multiplex PCR; TCRdb's copy has only in-frame clones and leaves some out. The table has some 140,000 clones, 80% to 85% seen once; the top ten hold around 1.2%. What was sequenced was PBMCs. These receptors were taken from a male donor in good health and CMV-seropositive.

The chain joins TRBV27 to TRBJ1-5, with 9 bases matching TRBD1. The CDR3 extends over 16 amino acids. Losses at the gene ends were 3 bases for V and 0 bases for J; bases not matched to a gene: 3. The germline V gene has CDR1 MNHEY and CDR2 SMNVEV (reference sequence). In DNA, the CDR3 is TGTGCCAGCAGTTTTAGACAGGGGGTTAGCAATCAGCCCCAGCATTTT. The encoded protein is CASSFRQGVSNQPQHF.

This clone was seen a few times. In DNA form, the CDR3 reads TGTGCCAGCAGCCCCGACAGGGGCCCGTACTTC. Protein: CASSPDRGPYF. This chain connects TRBV9 to TRBJ2-7, with 8 bases matching TRBD1. V lost 4 bases, J lost 12 bases, and 6 bases stayed unmatched. The CDR3 contains 11 residues. Per the germline V gene, CDR1 is SGDLS and CDR2 is YYNGEE.

V gene TRBV6-1 combines with J gene TRBJ1-2; D remains unclear. The ends were cut back, 5 bases at V and 4 bases at J, with 17 bases in the middle. The germline CDR1 and CDR2 sequences are MNHNS and SASEGT. The CDR3 extends over 15 amino acids. CDR3 in amino acids: CASSPRVLLFYGYTF. Here the CDR3 DNA reads TGTGCCAGCAGTCCCCGGGTCCTCCTCTTCTATGGCTACACCTTC.

This chain connects TRBV27 to TRBJ2-3, with 9 bases that match TRBD2. Looked up from germline, CDR1 is MNHEY and CDR2 is SMNVEV (reference sequence). The CDR3 totals 16 residues. After removal of 5 bases from V and 2 bases from J, the junction contained 8 bases not matched to a gene. The CDR3 is CASSITGTSPTDTQYF. Here the CDR3 DNA reads TGTGCCAGCAGTATCACCGGGACTAGCCCCACAGATACGCAGTATTTT.

This chain connects TRBV18 to TRBJ1-2, with D possibly being TRBD1 (5 bases). The CDR3 has 16 residues. Germline loops: CDR1 KGHSH, CDR2 LQKENI. V lost 6 bases, J lost 2 bases, and 19 bases lay in between. CDR3 sequence (DNA): TGTGCCAGCTCCCCGCAGCGCGACAGATCCAACTATGGCTACACCTTC. Translating it yields CASSPQRDRSNYGYTF.